This T cell receptor beta chain came from a study of blood T cells in healthy people across ages. A J-beta primer mix and a sample-barcoded 5' primer were used in a second PCR of roughly 7 to 12 cycles. TCRdb re-analysed the 5' RACE reads in MiXCR, keeping a single row per CDR3 protein. Found here are approximately 760,000 distinct CDR3 sequences, around 25% of them singletons; the top ten hold more than 8%. This CDR3 is 16 amino acids long. The germline V gene encodes CDR1 SQVTM and CDR2 ANQGSEA. Trimming removed 4 bases from V and 0 bases from J, with 18 bases in between. This clonotype came up a few times. Its antigen is undetermined. General observations from the study: There were more naive CD4+ cells and higher diversity in long-lived donors than in aged donors.

These data were likewise used in another study, on T cells of mothers and their children.

The chain recombines TRBV29-1 with TRBJ2-5, with a weak D call TRBD1 (7 bases). The material sequenced was blood. This clonotype was sampled from a boy aged 5-17 years in good health. The CDR3 nucleotides read TGCAGCGTTGTAGGAGACAGGGAGGTCGACCAAGAGACCCAGTACTTC. This translates into CSVVGDREVDQETQYF.